This entry lists 13 T cell receptor beta chains sequenced from one sample in a study of shared clonotypes between healthy human individuals (dated by TCRdb to 2020 to 2022). The library relied on the immunoSEQ multiplex PCR assay. This is the immuneACCESS table as TCRdb keeps it, with only in-frame sequences that have V and J called. A part of the clones is gone; compared with another copy, unresolved V genes explain less than half, and the rest is unexplained. Within this sample are under 550,000 clones, with 96% of them counted one time only. Jointly, the top ten make up 0.06% of the sample. Input material: naive CD4+ T cells sorted from blood. The sample's cell subset or site label, in plain terms: CD45RA+ positively selected. The receptors were sampled from a woman aged 30 to 39 in good health.

The chain employs TRBV6-1 and TRBJ2-5; D ambiguous. Per germline, CDR1 MNHNS and CDR2 SASEGT. The V and J ends lost 6 bases and 1 base respectively, with 6 bases between them. CDR3 length: 12 residues. The DNA of the CDR3 is TGTGCCAGCAGCCAGAGCCAAGAGACCCAGTACTTC. Encoded protein: CASSQSQETQYF.

This chain links TRBV11-2 with TRBJ2-1; D remains unclear. V dropped 4 bases and J dropped 0 bases, with 13 bases sitting between them. The CDR3 contains 16 residues. The V gene's germline CDR1 is SGHAT and CDR2 FQNNGV. This CDR3 is CASSSTARGSYNEQFF. The DNA for the CDR3 is TGTGCCAGCAGCTCAACGGCAAGAGGCTCCTACAATGAGCAGTTCTTC.

The CDR3 DNA reads as TGTGCCAGCGGGAGTTTGGAGACCCAGTACTTC. It translates to CASGSLETQYF. V gene TRBV28 combines with J gene TRBJ2-5; D may be TRBD2 (5 bases). The CDR3 has 11 residues. Germline CDR1 is MDHEN and CDR2 is SYDVKM. V was cut by 8 bases and J by 5 bases, with 9 bases left in between. The full variable domain, rest sourced from reference TRBV28 and TRBJ2-5, is DVKVTQSSRYLVKRTGEKVFLECVQDMDHENMFWYRQDPGLGLRLIYFSYDVKMKEKGDIPEGYSVSREKKERFSLILESASTNQTSMYLCASGSLETQYFGPGTRLLVL.

CDR3 nucleotides: TGTGCCAGCAGTAAACAGGGAATACTCACAGATACGCAGTATTTT. This gives the protein CASSKQGILTDTQYF. The chain is built from TRBV6-5 and TRBJ2-3; possibly TRBD1 for D (6 bases). The CDR3 sequence is 15 residues long. V shed 5 bases and J shed 2 bases, with 14 bases lying between them. Germline CDR1 and CDR2: MNHEY and SVGAGI.

The rearrangement links TRBV7-9 to TRBJ2-5; no firm D call. CDR3 size: 14 residues. V was shortened by 3 bases and J by 5 bases, with 13 bases between the two germline ends. Germline V gene data show CDR1 as SEHNR and CDR2 as FQNEAQ (reference sequence). The CDR3, as DNA: TGTGCCAGCAGCTTGACCAATTTAGTCGAGACCCAGTACTTC. Its translation: CASSLTNLVETQYF. Full variable domain (remainder filled in from reference TRBV7-9 and TRBJ2-5): DTGVSQNPRHKITKRGQNVTFRCDPISEHNRLYWYRQTLGQGPEFLTYFQNEAQLEKSRLLSDRFSAERPKGSFSTLEIQRTEQGDSAMYLCASSLTNLVETQYFGPGTRLLVL.

V gene TRBV23-1 combines with J gene TRBJ2-7, with a possible D match to TRBD2 (6 bases). TRBV23-1 carries the ORF label, with uncertain function. This CDR3 spans 13 amino acids. The V end was cut by 6 bases, the J end by 3 bases, with 12 bases between. CDR3 coding DNA: TGCGCCAGCAGCCGGAGGGATGGCTACGAGCAGTACTTC. Protein product: CASSRRDGYEQYF.

This clone occurred once. J is TRBJ1-2 and V is TRBV7-3; 8 nucleotides match TRBD1. Germline V gene data show CDR1 as SGHTA and CDR2 as FQGTGA. Trimming removed 4 bases from V and 7 bases from J; junction bases left unmatched: 8. The CDR3 has 14 residues. CDR3 DNA: TGTGCCAGCAGCTCCGGGACAGGCTCCTTTGGCTACACCTTC. It is translated as CASSSGTGSFGYTF.

This sequence joins TRBV4-1 and TRBJ2-7; no definite D call. The germline gives CDR1 MGHRA, CDR2 YSYEKL. Trimming cost V 0 bases and J 1 base, with 4 bases left between them. This CDR3 is 13 amino acids long. This chain's CDR3 is CASSQEVSYEQYF. The CDR3 bases are TGCGCCAGCAGCCAAGAAGTGTCCTACGAGCAGTACTTC.

The chain uses TRBV5-8 and TRBJ2-7; TRBD2 might be the D (6 bases). Germline CDR1 and CDR2: SGHTS and YDEGEE. V was pared by 5 bases and J by 6 bases, with 24 bases between. CDR3 size: 16 residues. CDR3 in amino acids: CASRFERSGDGVEQYF. The CDR3 nucleotides are TGTGCCAGCAGATTCGAGCGATCGGGGGATGGAGTCGAGCAGTACTTC.

The V and J genes are TRBV6-6 and TRBJ2-7, with 11 bases fitting TRBD2. CDR1 is MNHNY and CDR2 is SVGAGI in the germline V gene (reference sequence). Germline trimming cut 6 bases from V and 5 bases from J; bases unmatched to any gene: 9. The CDR3 is 15 residues long. The CDR3 DNA sequence: TGTGCCAGCAGCCGAACTAGCGGGAGAGGGGACGAGCAGTACTTC. It yields the protein CASSRTSGRGDEQYF.

J is TRBJ2-7 and V is TRBV2; D unclear. The CDR3 is 11 amino acids. CDR1 and CDR2 (germline): SNHLY, FYNNEI. Trimming cost V 4 bases and J 4 bases, with 5 bases left between them. The DNA of the CDR3 is TGTGCCAGCAGTGCGCTTTACGAGCAGTACTTC. Translation: CASSALYEQYF. Supplemented by reference TRBV2 and TRBJ2-7, the full variable domain reads EPEVTQTPSHQVTQMGQEVILRCVPISNHLYFYWYRQILGQKVEFLVSFYNNEISEKSEIFDDQFSVERPDGSNFTLKIRSTKLEDSAMYFCASSALYEQYFGPGTRLTVT.

V gene TRBV5-4 combines with J gene TRBJ2-7; D may be TRBD1 or TRBD2 (7 bases each). The CDR3 runs 14 residues. Looked up from germline, CDR1 is SGHNT and CDR2 is YYREEE (reference sequence). V was trimmed by 5 bases and J by 2 bases, leaving 14 bases between them. CDR3 DNA: TGTGCCAGCAGGCCAGGGGGAGGGCCCTACGAGCAGTACTTC. This translates into CASRPGGGPYEQYF.

This rearrangement joins TRBV19 to TRBJ2-3, with no clear D. The V end was cut by 4 bases, the J end by 2 bases, with 10 bases between. The CDR3 extends over 14 amino acids. The germline V gene encodes CDR1 LNHDA and CDR2 SQIVND (reference sequence). The CDR3 sequence: CASSNNDPTDTQYF. Written as DNA, the CDR3 is TGTGCCAGTAGTAACAACGACCCCACAGATACGCAGTATTTT.